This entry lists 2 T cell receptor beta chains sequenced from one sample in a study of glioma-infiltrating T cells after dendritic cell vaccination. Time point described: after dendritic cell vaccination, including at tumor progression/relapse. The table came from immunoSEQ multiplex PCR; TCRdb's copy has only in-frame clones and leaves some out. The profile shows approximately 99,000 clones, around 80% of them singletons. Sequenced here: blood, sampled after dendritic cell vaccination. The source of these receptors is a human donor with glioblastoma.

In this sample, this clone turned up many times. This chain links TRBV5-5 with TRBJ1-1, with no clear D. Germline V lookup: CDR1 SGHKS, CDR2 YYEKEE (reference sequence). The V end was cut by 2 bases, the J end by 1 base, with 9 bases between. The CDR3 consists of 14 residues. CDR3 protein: CASSFGGSNTEAFF. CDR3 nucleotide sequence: TGTGCCAGCAGCTTCGGTGGTTCGAACACTGAAGCTTTCTTT.

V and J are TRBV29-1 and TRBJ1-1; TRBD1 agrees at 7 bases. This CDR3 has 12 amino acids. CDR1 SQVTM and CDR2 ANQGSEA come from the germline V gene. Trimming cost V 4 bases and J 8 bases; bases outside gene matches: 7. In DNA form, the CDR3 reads TGCAGCGTTGCAGGGGGGCCAGGCGAAGCTTTCTTT. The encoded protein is CSVAGGPGEAFF.